The present T cell receptor beta chain was sequenced within a study of T-cell reconstitution after alpha-beta-depleted transplantation in children. The V gene end was trimmed by 3 bases and the J gene end by 0 bases; junction bases not matched to a gene: 3. Germline CDR1 reads SGHTA; CDR2 reads FQGTGA. The CDR3 sequence is 16 residues long. TCRbeta library construction was performed incorporating unique molecular identifiers. TCRdb processed the PCR reads anew with MiXCR; each CDR3 protein has one entry. This repertoire shows about 500,000 distinct CDR3 sequences, approximately 29% found once; its top ten account for approximately 2.3%.

The sample here was PBMCs from the stem cell graft donor, taken from the stem cell graft. This clonotype was obtained from a human donor who donated a stem cell graft to a child with aplastic anemia. The chain links TRBV7-3 to TRBJ2-3; 10 bases map to TRBD2. DNA of the CDR3: TGTGCCAGCAGCTTTCTAGCGGGGGCCAGCACAGATACGCAGTATTTT. This gives the protein CASSFLAGASTDTQYF.